This T cell receptor beta chain is from a study of identical twins' blood T cells. Germline V CDR1 and CDR2: SGHRS, YFSETQ. CDR3 length: 14 residues. The V and J ends lost 0 bases and 3 bases respectively, with 10 bases between them. TCRdb re-derived calls from the 5' RACE reads in MiXCR, one entry per CDR3 protein. The table shows fewer than 450,000 distinct CDR3 sequences, with about 28% occurring only once. Three pairs of healthy female monozygous twins were the donors. Sequenced: PBMCs. The rearrangement links TRBV5-1 to TRBJ2-7; the D call may be TRBD1 or TRBD2 (6 bases each). This clonotype originated in a woman aged 18-49 years in good health. Here the CDR3 reads CASSLDREVYEQYF. The CDR3 DNA reads TGCGCCAGCAGCTTGGACAGGGAGGTCTACGAGCAGTACTTC.